The 20 T cell receptor beta chains below all came from one sample that was sequenced in a study of blood T cell repertoires in COVID-19. Produced via immunoSEQ multiplex PCR; TCRdb's table is partial and in-frame only. This repertoire shows about 260,000 clones, 87% found once; its top ten account for around 2.5%. Source material: peripheral blood. These receptors all come from a woman aged 50 to 60 with acute or convalescent COVID-19.

DNA of the CDR3: TGTGCCAGCTCACCACCTAAACGGGGTAACCTCTACGAGCAGTACTTC. Encoded protein: CASSPPKRGNLYEQYF. This chain links TRBV18 with TRBJ2-7, with D possibly being TRBD2 (5 bases). The CDR3 runs 16 residues. The germline V and J ends were trimmed by 0 bases and 3 bases, with 15 bases remaining between them. Germline CDR1 and CDR2: KGHSH and LQKENI.

The V gene is TRBV4-2, the J gene TRBJ2-1; 9 bases fit TRBD2. The V gene end was trimmed by 4 bases and the J gene end by 1 base; junction bases not matched to a gene: 8. From germline, CDR1 is LGHNA and CDR2 YNFKEQ. The CDR3 covers 17 residues. In DNA, the CDR3 is TGTGCCAGCAGCCCCCACCATAGCGGGAGTTCCTACAATGAGCAGTTCTTC. Its translation is CASSPHHSGSSYNEQFF.

This chain connects TRBV10-3 to TRBJ2-3, with 12 positions matching TRBD1. Germline assignment: CDR1 ENHRY and CDR2 SYGVKD. The CDR3 has 16 residues. Trimming cost V 3 bases and J 5 bases; bases outside gene matches: 6. CDR3 DNA: TGTGCCATCAGTGATCCAGGGACAGGGGGCAGAGATACGCAGTATTTT. Amino acid sequence: CAISDPGTGGRDTQYF.

V is TRBV18 and J is TRBJ1-4; D not resolved. This CDR3 comprises 13 residues. Germline CDR1 and CDR2: KGHSH and LQKENI. V was pared by 3 bases and J by 4 bases, with 6 bases between. The CDR3 is CASSPSDNEKLFF. CDR3 nucleotide sequence: TGTGCCAGCTCACCCTCAGATAATGAAAAACTGTTTTTT. The complete variable domain, with remaining parts taken from reference TRBV18 and TRBJ1-4, reads NAGVMQNPRHLVRRRGQEARLRCSPMKGHSHVYWYRQLPEEGLKFMVYLQKENIIDESGMPKERFSAEFPKEGPSILRIQQVVRGDSAAYFCASSPSDNEKLFFGSGTQLSVL.

The chain links TRBV7-3 to TRBJ1-1, with a weak D call TRBD1 (5 bases). The CDR3 has 15 amino acids. Germline V gene sequence: CDR1 SGHTA, CDR2 FQGTGA. V dropped 0 bases and J dropped 0 bases, with 8 bases sitting between them. CDR3 nucleotide sequence: TGTGCCAGCAGCTTAACAGGAGGGGTGAACACTGAAGCTTTCTTT. The encoded protein is CASSLTGGVNTEAFF.

This clone was seen more than once but under ten times. The chain joins TRBV11-3 to TRBJ2-3; D is unresolved. Germline assignment: CDR1 SGHNT and CDR2 YENEEA. The CDR3 runs to 15 residues. V was pared by 0 bases and J by 2 bases, with 9 bases between. The CDR3 reads CASSLDGQNTDTQYF. CDR3 DNA: TGTGCCAGCAGCTTAGATGGGCAGAACACAGATACGCAGTATTTT.

This chain links TRBV14 with TRBJ2-7; 8 nucleotides match TRBD2. Germline CDR1 is SGHDN and CDR2 is FVKESK. The CDR3 is made up of 17 amino acids. The V gene end was trimmed by 3 bases and the J gene end by 3 bases; junction bases not matched to a gene: 13. CDR3 residues: CASSQGPGGTRLYEQYF. Here the CDR3 DNA reads TGTGCCAGCAGCCAGGGCCCGGGAGGGACAAGACTCTACGAGCAGTACTTC. The variable domain in full, completed from reference TRBV14 and TRBJ2-7, reads EAGVTQFPSHSVIEKGQTVTLRCDPISGHDNLYWYRRVMGKEIKFLLHFVKESKQDESGMPNNRFLAERTGGTYSTLKVQPAELEDSGVYFCASSQGPGGTRLYEQYFGPGTRLTVT.

The chain is built from TRBV28 and TRBJ2-3; possibly TRBD2 for D (5 bases). Trimming removed 7 bases from V and 2 bases from J, with 22 bases in between. From germline, CDR1 is MDHEN and CDR2 SYDVKM. The CDR3 consists of 17 residues. The CDR3 region has the DNA TGTGCCAGCATCGAAGCCCCTGGCGGGTCTACCACAGATACGCAGTATTTT. Its protein product is CASIEAPGGSTTDTQYF.

This chain connects TRBV28 to TRBJ2-7; D is possibly TRBD2 (6 bases). The germline V and J ends were trimmed by 7 bases and 1 base, with 20 bases remaining between them. The germline V gene has CDR1 MDHEN and CDR2 SYDVKM. CDR3 size: 16 residues. The CDR3 coding sequence is TGTGCCAGCATCCCCGCGGGGTGGGGGAGGTCCTACGAGCAGTACTTC. The encoded protein is CASIPAGWGRSYEQYF.

The genes are TRBV27 and TRBJ2-1; 14 bases agree with TRBD2. The CDR3 is made up of 17 amino acids. V trimming: 8 bases; J trimming: 2 bases; junction bases outside the gene matches: 8. CDR1 is MNHEY and CDR2 is SMNVEV in the germline V gene (reference sequence). The CDR3 DNA sequence: TGTGCCAGCCGCGCCCGGACTAGCGGGAGGACCTACAATGAGCAGTTCTTC. Protein sequence: CASRARTSGRTYNEQFF.

The V call is TRBV28, the J call TRBJ1-5, with 7 bases matching TRBD1. From germline, CDR1 is MDHEN and CDR2 SYDVKM. The CDR3 spans 15 residues. Germline trimming cut 2 bases from V and 6 bases from J; bases unmatched to any gene: 7. Here the CDR3 reads CASSLVGGAGQPQHF. The CDR3 nucleotides read TGTGCCAGCAGTTTAGTAGGGGGCGCCGGTCAGCCCCAGCATTTT.

The chain employs TRBV4-1 and TRBJ1-3; 10 bases are shared with TRBD1. The CDR3 extends over 18 amino acids. The germline V gene encodes CDR1 MGHRA and CDR2 YSYEKL. J gave up 4 bases and V 0 bases, and 9 bases lay outside the gene matches. DNA for the CDR3: TGCGCCAGCAGCCAAGATGACAGGGGGCGATGGAGCGGAAACACCATATATTTT. This sequence encodes CASSQDDRGRWSGNTIYF.

A few counts support this clone. This chain connects TRBV20-1 to TRBJ1-5; D is possibly TRBD1 (5 bases). With 3 bases removed from V and 5 bases from J, the gap between germline ends came to 23 bases. The CDR3 sequence is 17 residues long. CDR1 and CDR2 (germline): DFQATT, SNEGSKA (reference sequence). CDR3 sequence (DNA): TGCAGTGCTAGTCCCGCGCGGCAGGGTGAGTTTTATCAGCCCCAGCATTTT. This sequence encodes CSASPARQGEFYQPQHF.

V usage is TRBV24-1 and J usage is TRBJ1-1, with D perhaps TRBD1 (6 bases). This CDR3 is built from 13 residues. V was clipped by 2 bases and J by 4 bases, with 7 bases between them. The germline gives CDR1 KGHDR, CDR2 SFDVKD. This CDR3 reads CATSDYRATEAFF. CDR3 coding DNA: TGTGCCACCAGTGATTACAGGGCCACTGAAGCTTTCTTT.

This clone came up once. V and J are TRBV5-1 and TRBJ2-2; 10 bases agree with TRBD1. V dropped 0 bases and J dropped 0; count of bases not matched to a gene: 8. The germline CDR1 and CDR2 sequences are SGHRS and YFSETQ. The CDR3 covers 19 residues. CDR3 sequence: CASSLVPGQGLTNTGELFF. The CDR3, as DNA: TGCGCCAGCAGCTTGGTCCCGGGACAGGGGCTAACGAACACCGGGGAGCTGTTTTTT.

This clone was counted once. CDR3 residues: CASSEALRVGQPQHF. The DNA of the CDR3 is TGTGCCAGCAGTGAAGCGCTCAGGGTGGGTCAGCCCCAGCATTTT. The chain joins TRBV2 to TRBJ1-5, with D possibly matching TRBD1 (5 bases). Germline values: CDR1 SNHLY, CDR2 FYNNEI. The CDR3 loop spans 15 amino acids. V shed 0 bases and J shed 6 bases, with 12 bases lying between them.

Here the CDR3 DNA reads TGTGCCAGCAGCTCCGGGACAGGGCTCTACGAGCAGTACTTC. It codes for CASSSGTGLYEQYF. The chain carries TRBV28 and TRBJ2-7; TRBD1 aligns across 9 bases. The CDR3 is 14 amino acids. J lost 3 bases, V lost 6 bases, and 6 bases had no gene match. Germline V lookup: CDR1 MDHEN, CDR2 SYDVKM.

The chain joins TRBV7-3 to TRBJ1-1; no definite D call. The CDR3 length is 14 residues. Per the germline V gene, CDR1 is SGHTA and CDR2 is FQGTGA. Trimming took off 2 bases at V and 0 bases at J, with 7 bases between the two ends. For the CDR3, the DNA is TGTGCCAGCAGCTTAGGGCCATTGAACACTGAAGCTTTCTTT. Protein sequence: CASSLGPLNTEAFF.

Here the CDR3 reads CASSLGTGDTDTQYF. The CDR3 region has the DNA TGTGCCAGCAGCTTAGGGACAGGGGACACAGATACGCAGTATTTT. The V and J genes are TRBV7-9 and TRBJ2-3, with 9 bases fitting TRBD1. This CDR3 region has 15 residues. From germline, CDR1 is SEHNR and CDR2 FQNEAQ (reference sequence). V lost 1 base and J lost 2; bases outside the gene matches: 1.

The V and J genes are TRBV7-3 and TRBJ2-1; 12 bases fit TRBD2. The V gene end was trimmed by 4 bases and the J gene end by 4 bases; junction bases not matched to a gene: 8. Germline assignment: CDR1 SGHTA and CDR2 FQGTGA. The length of the CDR3 is 17 residues. For the CDR3, the DNA is TGTGCCAGCAGCTCCCAACTAGCGGGAGGAGCATACAATGAGCAGTTCTTC. Translation gives CASSSQLAGGAYNEQFF.